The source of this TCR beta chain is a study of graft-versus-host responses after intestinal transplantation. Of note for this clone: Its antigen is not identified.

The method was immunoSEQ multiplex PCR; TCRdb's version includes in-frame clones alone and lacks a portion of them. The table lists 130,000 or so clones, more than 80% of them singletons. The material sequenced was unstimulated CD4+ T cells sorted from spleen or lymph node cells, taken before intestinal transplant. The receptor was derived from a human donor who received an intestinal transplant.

The CDR3 DNA follows: TGTGCCAGCAGGAGGGACAGACATAGCACAGATACGCAGTATTTT. Its translation: CASRRDRHSTDTQYF. The V call is TRBV2, the J call TRBJ2-3, with 7 bases identical to TRBD1. CDR1 and CDR2 from the germline V gene are SNHLY and FYNNEI. Trimming at V came to 6 bases and at J to 0 bases, leaving 6 bases not matched to a gene. The CDR3 totals 15 residues.